The clone carrying this T cell receptor beta chain was detected a few times. Its antigen is unidentified. Cultured CD4+ T-cell DNA underwent Oncomine TCR Beta short-read sequencing. Via MiXCR, TCRdb re-called the PCR reads, giving one row per CDR3 protein. The sample includes around 19,000 distinct CDR3 sequences, approximately 50% of them seen just once. Treatment here: approximately nine-day PBMC culture with coronavirus spike peptide pools or control peptides (ViraFEST assay). This sample was included in a study of vaccination and CD4 T cells after COVID-19. Study-level points and caveats: Among convalescent patients, a median approximately 90% of reactive clones emerged only after vaccination.

Looked up from germline, CDR1 is MNHNS and CDR2 is SASEGT. The CDR3 runs 15 residues. V was clipped by 8 bases and J by 3 bases, with 20 bases between them. This receptor was taken from a human donor who had recovered from COVID-19. This chain uses TRBV6-1 with TRBJ2-7, with D perhaps TRBD2 (5 bases). Input material: CD4+ T cells from blood, cultured in vitro. CDR3 in DNA: TGTGCCAGCCGGGGATCGGGCCAACTTATCTACGAGCAGTACTTC. This codes for CASRGSGQLIYEQYF.